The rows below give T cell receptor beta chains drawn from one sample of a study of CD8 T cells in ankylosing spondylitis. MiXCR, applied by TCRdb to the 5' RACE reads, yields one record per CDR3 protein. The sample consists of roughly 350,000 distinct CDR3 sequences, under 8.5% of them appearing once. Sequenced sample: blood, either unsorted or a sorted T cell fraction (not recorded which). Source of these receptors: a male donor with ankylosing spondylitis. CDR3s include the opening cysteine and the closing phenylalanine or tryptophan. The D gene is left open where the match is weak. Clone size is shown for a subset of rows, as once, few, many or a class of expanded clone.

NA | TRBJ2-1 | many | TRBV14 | TGTGCCAGCAGCCAAGATTGGTGGAGAAATGAGCAGTTCTTC | CASSQDWWRNEQFF
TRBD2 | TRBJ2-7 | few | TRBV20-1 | TGCAGTGCTAGAGGAGGGACTAGCGGCTACGAGCAGTACTTC | CSARGGTSGYEQYF
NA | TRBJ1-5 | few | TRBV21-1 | TGTGCCAGCAGCAGACTCCGGACAGGGTGGAATCAGCCCCAGCATTTT | CASSRLRTGWNQPQHF
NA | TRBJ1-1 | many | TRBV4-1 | TGCGCCAGCAGCCGGGACCGCTTTTCTGGAGCTTTCTTT | CASSRDRFSGAFF
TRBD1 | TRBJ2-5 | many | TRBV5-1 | TGCGCCAGCAGCTTGGGACGCGGGACAGGGGACGAGGAAGAGACCCAGTACTTC | CASSLGRGTGDEEETQYF
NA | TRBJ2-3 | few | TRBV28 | TGTGCCAGCAGTATACACCTAGGTGGAAGCACAGATACGCAGTATTTT | CASSIHLGGSTDTQYF
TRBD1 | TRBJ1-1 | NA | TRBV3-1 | TGTGCCAGCAGCCATGACAGGGTCAGCGCTGAAGCTTTCTTT | CASSHDRVSAEAFF
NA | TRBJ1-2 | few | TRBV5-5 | TGTGCCAGCAGCCCAACCGGAGGCAGTAGTTATGGCTACACCTTC | CASSPTGGSSYGYTF
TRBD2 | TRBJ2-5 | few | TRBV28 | TGTGCCAGCAGTTTACGACTAGCGGGAGGGGGAAGGGAGGAGACCCAGTACTTC | CASSLRLAGGGREETQYF
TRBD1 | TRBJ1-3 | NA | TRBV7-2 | TGTGCCAGCAGCTTCAACAGGGGACCTGGAAACACCATATATTTT | CASSFNRGPGNTIYF
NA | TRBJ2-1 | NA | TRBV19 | TGTGCCAGTAGTCTAACCCAGGGAGGCTCCTACAATGAGCAGTTCTTC | CASSLTQGGSYNEQFF
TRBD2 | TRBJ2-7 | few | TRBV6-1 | TGTGCCAGCAGTCAATCCCCCGTGATGGGCGGGAGGTACGAGCAGTACTTC | CASSQSPVMGGRYEQYF